This entry describes one TCR beta chain. The antigen it recognizes is unknown. No per-base quality is available; no much larger clone lies one base away. PTCy-treated patients came from a prospective multi-institutional clinical trial. Mononuclear cells from peripheral blood and bone marrow were separated by Ficoll-Hypaque density centrifugation and then cryopreserved. These data originate in a study of T cells after posttransplantation cyclophosphamide (dated by TCRdb to the mid-2010s). Study-wide context: T cell repertoire reconstitution was tracked by TRB sequencing after myeloablative bone marrow transplantation in which posttransplantation cyclophosphamide was used as GVHD prophylaxis. Antigen receptor sequencing covered samples from 30 to 45 PTCy-treated patients and 16 of their related bone marrow donors. Blood from all 35 or so PTCy patients with 1-year posttransplant specimens was subjected to TRB sequencing. Up to about 3 additional blood samples from 2 to 5.2 years after transplant were also TRB-sequenced in 3 patients, as was pretransplant blood from 4 patients. Because TRA and TRB clonality correlated tightly in roughly nine samples, later TCR analyses were limited to TRB. Public TRB sequences were queried against a database of over 3,000 sequences associated with responses to pathogens, tumor antigens, self-antigens and alloantigens.

Paper-wide results and their limitations: At 1-2 months, donor-recipient similarity was low but rose over the first year, and the later blood repertoires were often dominated by donor CD8+ memory clones. The TRB repertoires of T cells infiltrating skin or the GI tract showed only limited overlap with the TRB repertoires found in blood. Across about 49 patients, TRB clonality was highly associated with recipient CMV seropositivity and CMV reactivation, and PTCy diversity was similar to diversity in CNI/methotrexate controls.

Genomic DNA was used for TRB sequencing, which was performed with the immunoSEQ assay at survey resolution or with the hsTCRB kit. The original pipeline was this. Initial read processing used immunoSEQ software, and repertoire analyses used the LymphoSeq R package. Clonality was calculated as 1 minus normalized Shannon entropy, and the Gini coefficient was also calculated for each TRB dataset. To infer phenotypes in unsorted samples, TRB sequences from sorted subsets of the recipient or donor were mapped onto the unsorted samples of the same recipient. TCRdb carries this immuneACCESS record with in-frame sequences only. Its versions omit some clonotypes, under half of them owing to an unresolved V gene in the studies checked, with the rest unexplained. D and trimming come from the DNA, and the V and J calls and clone size come from that table. The sample includes tens of thousands of clones, with more than 70% observed a single time. The ten largest clones take up less than 3.5% of the sample.

Taken from cysteine to phenylalanine, the CDR3 has 15 residues. The read is trimmed to its CDR3 DNA, 45 bases read in frame from base 1. A distance of 19 bases separates the germline ends of V and J, which lose 3 bases and 8 bases respectively. Via the germline V gene, CDR1 is SGHTA and CDR2 FQGNSA. The clonotype was recovered from a man aged 25 to 40 with a blood cancer, CMV-positive, and with a related stem cell donor. The rearrangement combines TRBV7-2 with TRBJ1-2, with TRBD1 tentatively as D gene (6 bases match). The specimen sequenced was PBMCs. The CDR3 region has the sequence CASSFQGGGREGYTF. The DNA sequence is as follows: TGTGCCAGCAGCTTTCAAGGGGGGGGGCGAGAGGGCTACACCTTC.